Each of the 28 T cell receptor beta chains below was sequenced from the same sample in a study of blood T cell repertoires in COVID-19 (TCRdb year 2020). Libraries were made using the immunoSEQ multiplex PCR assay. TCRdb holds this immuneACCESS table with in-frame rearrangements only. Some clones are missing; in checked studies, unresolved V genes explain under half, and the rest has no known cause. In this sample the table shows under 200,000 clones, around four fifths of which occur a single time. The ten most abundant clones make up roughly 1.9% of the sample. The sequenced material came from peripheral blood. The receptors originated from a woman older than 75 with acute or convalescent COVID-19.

The CDR3 is CASSQLGGHGTQYF. The CDR3 DNA is TGTGCCAGCAGCCAGCTGGGGGGGCACGGGACCCAGTACTTC. The chain carries TRBV11-2 and TRBJ2-5; tentatively, D is TRBD2 (7 bases). The CDR3 runs to 14 residues. The V and J ends lost 5 bases and 7 bases respectively, with 17 bases between them. Germline V lookup: CDR1 SGHAT, CDR2 FQNNGV.

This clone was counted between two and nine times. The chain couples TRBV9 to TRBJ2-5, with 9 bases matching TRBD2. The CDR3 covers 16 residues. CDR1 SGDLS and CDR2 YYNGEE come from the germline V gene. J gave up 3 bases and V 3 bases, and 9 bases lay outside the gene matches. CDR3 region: CASSEQTSGAKETQYF. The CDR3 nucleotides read TGTGCCAGCAGCGAACAGACTAGCGGAGCCAAAGAGACCCAGTACTTC. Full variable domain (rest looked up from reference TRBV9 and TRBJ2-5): DSGVTQTPKHLITATGQRVTLRCSPRSGDLSVYWYQQSLDQGLQFLIQYYNGEERAKGNILERFSAQQFPDLHSELNLSSLELGDSALYFCASSEQTSGAKETQYFGPGTRLLVL.

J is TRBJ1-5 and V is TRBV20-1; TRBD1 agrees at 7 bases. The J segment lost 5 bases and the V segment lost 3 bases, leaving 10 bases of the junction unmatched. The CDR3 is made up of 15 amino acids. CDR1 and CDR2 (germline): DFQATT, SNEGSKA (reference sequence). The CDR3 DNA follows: TGCAGTGCTAGTATCGGCAGGGGGATCGATCAGCCCCAGCATTTT. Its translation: CSASIGRGIDQPQHF.

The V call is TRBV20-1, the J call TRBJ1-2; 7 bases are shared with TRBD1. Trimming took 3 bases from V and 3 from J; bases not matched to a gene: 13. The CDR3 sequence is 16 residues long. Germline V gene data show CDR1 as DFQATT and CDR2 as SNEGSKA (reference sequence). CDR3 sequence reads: CSASIGGQSTHYGYTF. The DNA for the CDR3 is TGCAGTGCTAGTATTGGGGGACAGTCGACCCACTATGGCTACACCTTC.

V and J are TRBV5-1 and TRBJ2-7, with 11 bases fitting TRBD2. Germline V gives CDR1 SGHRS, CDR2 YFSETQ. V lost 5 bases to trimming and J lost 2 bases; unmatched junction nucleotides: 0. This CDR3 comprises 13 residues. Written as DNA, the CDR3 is TGCGCCAGCAGGACTAGCGGGACCTACGAGCAGTACTTC. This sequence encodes CASRTSGTYEQYF.

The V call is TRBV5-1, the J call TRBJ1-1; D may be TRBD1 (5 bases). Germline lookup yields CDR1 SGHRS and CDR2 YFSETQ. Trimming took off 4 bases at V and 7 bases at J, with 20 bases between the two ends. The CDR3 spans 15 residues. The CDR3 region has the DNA TGCGCCAGCAGCGCGGTCGCGGGGGGGTCTTTTGAAGCTTTCTTT. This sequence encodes CASSAVAGGSFEAFF.

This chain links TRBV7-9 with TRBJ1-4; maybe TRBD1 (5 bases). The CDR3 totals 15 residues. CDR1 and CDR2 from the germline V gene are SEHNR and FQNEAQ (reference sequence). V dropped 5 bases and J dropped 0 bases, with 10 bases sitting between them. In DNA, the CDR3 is TGTGCCAGCAGCCCGATGACAGCAACTAATGAAAAACTGTTTTTT. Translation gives CASSPMTATNEKLFF.

CDR3 amino acids: CASLLYSGETQYF. The DNA of the CDR3 is TGTGCCAGCCTTCTTTATTCCGGGGAGACCCAGTACTTC. V and J are TRBV6-4 and TRBJ2-5; D remains ambiguous. Trimming took off 8 bases at V and 5 bases at J, with 15 bases between the two ends. The CDR3 spans 13 residues. From germline, CDR1 is MRHNA and CDR2 SNTAGT.

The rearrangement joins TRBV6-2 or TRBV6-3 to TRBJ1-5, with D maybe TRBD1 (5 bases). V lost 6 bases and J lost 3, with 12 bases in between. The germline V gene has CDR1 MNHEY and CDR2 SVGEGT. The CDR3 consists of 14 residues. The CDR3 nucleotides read TGTGCCAGCAGCCCGGGGGGAGTCAATCAGCCCCAGCATTTT. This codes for CASSPGGVNQPQHF.

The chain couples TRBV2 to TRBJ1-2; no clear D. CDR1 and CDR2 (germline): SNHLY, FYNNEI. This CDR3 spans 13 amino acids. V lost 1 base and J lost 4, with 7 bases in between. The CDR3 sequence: CASSEGPFYGYTF. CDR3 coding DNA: TGTGCCAGCAGTGAAGGGCCGTTCTATGGCTACACCTTC.

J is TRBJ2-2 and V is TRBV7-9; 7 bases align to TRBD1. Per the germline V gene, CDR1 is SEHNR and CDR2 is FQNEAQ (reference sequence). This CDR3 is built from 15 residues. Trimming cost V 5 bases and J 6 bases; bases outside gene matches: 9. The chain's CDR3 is CASSPNPGTAGELFF. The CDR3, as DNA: TGTGCCAGCAGCCCAAATCCCGGGACAGCCGGGGAGCTGTTTTTT.

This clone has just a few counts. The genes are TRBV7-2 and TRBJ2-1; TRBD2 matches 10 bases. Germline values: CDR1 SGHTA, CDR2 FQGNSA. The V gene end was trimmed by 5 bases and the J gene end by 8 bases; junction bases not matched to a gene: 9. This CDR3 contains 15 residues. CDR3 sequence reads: CASSTGLAEGHEQFF. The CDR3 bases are TGTGCCAGCAGCACTGGACTAGCGGAGGGACATGAGCAGTTCTTC.

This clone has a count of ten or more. The CDR3 reads CASSLGQIQPQHF. CDR3 coding DNA: TGTGCCAGCAGTTTGGGACAGATTCAGCCCCAGCATTTT. The chain couples TRBV12-3 or TRBV12-4 to TRBJ1-5; TRBD1 aligns across 7 bases. Trimming removed 3 bases from V and 6 bases from J; junction bases left unmatched: 2. This CDR3 has 13 amino acids.

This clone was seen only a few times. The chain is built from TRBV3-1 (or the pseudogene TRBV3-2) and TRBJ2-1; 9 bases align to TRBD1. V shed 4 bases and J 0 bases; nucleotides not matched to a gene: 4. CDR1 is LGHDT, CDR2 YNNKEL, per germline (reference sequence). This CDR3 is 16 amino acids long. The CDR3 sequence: CASSLRQGGSYNEQFF. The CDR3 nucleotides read TGTGCCAGCAGCCTTAGACAGGGGGGCTCCTACAATGAGCAGTTCTTC.

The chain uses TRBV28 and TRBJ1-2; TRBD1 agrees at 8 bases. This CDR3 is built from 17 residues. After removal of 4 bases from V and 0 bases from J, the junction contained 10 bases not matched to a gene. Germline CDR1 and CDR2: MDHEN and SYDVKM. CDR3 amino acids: CASSSGDRPPANYGYTF. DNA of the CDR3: TGTGCCAGCAGTTCAGGGGACAGGCCCCCAGCTAACTATGGCTACACCTTC.

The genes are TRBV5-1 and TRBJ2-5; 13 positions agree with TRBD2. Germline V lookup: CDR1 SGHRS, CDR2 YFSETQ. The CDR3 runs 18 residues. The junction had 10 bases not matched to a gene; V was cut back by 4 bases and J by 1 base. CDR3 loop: CASSVQPGLAGSQETQYF. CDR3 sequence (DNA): TGCGCCAGCAGCGTACAACCGGGACTAGCGGGGAGCCAAGAGACCCAGTACTTC. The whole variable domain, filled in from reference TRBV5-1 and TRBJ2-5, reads KAGVTQTPRYLIKTRGQQVTLSCSPISGHRSVSWYQQTPGQGLQFLFEYFSETQRNKGNFPGRFSGRQFSNSRSEMNVSTLELGDSALYLCASSVQPGLAGSQETQYFGPGTRLLVL.

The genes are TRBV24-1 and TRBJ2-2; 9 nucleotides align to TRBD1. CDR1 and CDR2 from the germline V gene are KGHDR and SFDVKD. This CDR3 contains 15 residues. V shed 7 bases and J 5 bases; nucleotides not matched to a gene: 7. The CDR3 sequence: CATRATGGGTGELFF. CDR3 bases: TGTGCCACCAGGGCCACAGGGGGCGGGACCGGGGAGCTGTTTTTT.

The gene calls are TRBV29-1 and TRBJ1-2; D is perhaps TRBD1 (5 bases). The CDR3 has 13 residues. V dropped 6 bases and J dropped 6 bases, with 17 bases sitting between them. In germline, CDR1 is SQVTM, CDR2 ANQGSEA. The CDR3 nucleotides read TGCAGCGTAGGGGAGGGAGACTCGGATGGCTACACCTTC. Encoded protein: CSVGEGDSDGYTF.

The CDR3 DNA is TGTGCCTCCAGGACTAGCGGGGTCGGGGAGACCCAGTACTTC. It translates to CASRTSGVGETQYF. This rearrangement joins TRBV5-4 to TRBJ2-5; 12 bases fit TRBD2. From germline, CDR1 is SGHNT and CDR2 YYREEE (reference sequence). With V trimmed by 10 bases and J by 5 bases, 9 bases remained unmatched. This CDR3 is built from 14 residues.

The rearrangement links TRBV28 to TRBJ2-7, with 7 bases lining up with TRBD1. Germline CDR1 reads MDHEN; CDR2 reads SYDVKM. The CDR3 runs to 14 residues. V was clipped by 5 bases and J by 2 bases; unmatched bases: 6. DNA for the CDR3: TGTGCCAGCAGTCAGCCCGGGACAGCCTACGAGCAGTACTTC. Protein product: CASSQPGTAYEQYF.

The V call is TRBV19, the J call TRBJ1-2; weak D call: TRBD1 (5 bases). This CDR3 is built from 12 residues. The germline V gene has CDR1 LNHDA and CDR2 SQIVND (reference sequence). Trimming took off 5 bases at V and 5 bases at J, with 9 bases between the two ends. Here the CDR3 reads CASSRQYYGYTF. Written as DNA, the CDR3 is TGTGCCAGTAGTCGACAGTATTATGGCTACACCTTC.

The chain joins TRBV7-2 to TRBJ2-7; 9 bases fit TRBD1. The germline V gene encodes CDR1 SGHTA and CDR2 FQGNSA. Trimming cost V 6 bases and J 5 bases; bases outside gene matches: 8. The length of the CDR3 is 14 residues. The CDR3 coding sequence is TGTGCCAGCAGTTCGTACAGGGGGCTGAACGAGCAGTACTTC. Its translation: CASSSYRGLNEQYF.

In DNA form, the CDR3 reads TGTGCCAGCAGCTTATCCGTGGAGGCAGATACGCAGTATTTT. The encoded protein is CASSLSVEADTQYF. This sequence joins TRBV7-2 and TRBJ2-3; perhaps TRBD2 as D (5 bases). CDR1 and CDR2 (germline): SGHTA, FQGNSA. Trimming pared 2 bases from V and 4 bases from J, leaving 10 bases between. This CDR3 comprises 14 residues.

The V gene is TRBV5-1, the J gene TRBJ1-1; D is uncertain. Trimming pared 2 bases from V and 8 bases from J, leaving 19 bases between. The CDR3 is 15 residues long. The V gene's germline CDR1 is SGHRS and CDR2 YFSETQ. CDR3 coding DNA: TGCGCCAGCAGCTTAGTAGGGTCCGATGGCGGGGAAGCTTTCTTT. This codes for CASSLVGSDGGEAFF.

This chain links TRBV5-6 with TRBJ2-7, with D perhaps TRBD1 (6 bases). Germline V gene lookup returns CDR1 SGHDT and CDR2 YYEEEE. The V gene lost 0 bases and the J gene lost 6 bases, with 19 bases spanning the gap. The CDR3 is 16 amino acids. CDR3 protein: CASSLGSRVGGGEQYF. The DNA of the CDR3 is TGTGCCAGCAGCTTGGGCTCGCGGGTAGGGGGTGGCGAGCAGTACTTC. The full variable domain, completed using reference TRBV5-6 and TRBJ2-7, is DAGVTQSPTHLIKTRGQQVTLRCSPKSGHDTVSWYQQALGQGPQFIFQYYEEEERQRGNFPDRFSGHQFPNYSSELNVNALLLGDSALYLCASSLGSRVGGGEQYFGPGTRLTVT.

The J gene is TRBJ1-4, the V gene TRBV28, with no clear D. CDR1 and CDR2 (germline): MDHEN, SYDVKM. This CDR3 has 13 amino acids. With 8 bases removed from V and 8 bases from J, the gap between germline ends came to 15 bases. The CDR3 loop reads CASSAVAEEKLFF. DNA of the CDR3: TGTGCCAGCTCCGCGGTGGCAGAGGAAAAACTGTTTTTT.

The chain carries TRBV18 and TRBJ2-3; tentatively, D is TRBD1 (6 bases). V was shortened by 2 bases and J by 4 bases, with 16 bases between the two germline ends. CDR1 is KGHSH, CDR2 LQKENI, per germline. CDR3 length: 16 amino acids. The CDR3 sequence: CASSPRSQGFADTQYF. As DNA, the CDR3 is TGTGCCAGCTCACCAAGGTCCCAGGGGTTCGCAGATACGCAGTATTTT.

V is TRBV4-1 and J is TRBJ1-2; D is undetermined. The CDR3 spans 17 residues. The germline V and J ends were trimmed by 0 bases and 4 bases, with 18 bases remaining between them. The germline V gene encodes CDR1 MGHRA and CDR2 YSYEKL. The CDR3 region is CASSQERQASRFYGYTF. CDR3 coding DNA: TGCGCCAGCAGCCAAGAACGGCAGGCCTCCCGCTTCTATGGCTACACCTTC.